This T cell receptor (beta chain) originates from a study of Ad26.COV2.S vaccination and SARS-CoV-2 variants. Here immunoSEQ multiplex PCR was the method, and the copy in TCRdb shows in-frame clones only, minus some. The repertoire holds about 400,000 clones, approximately 90% seen once, with roughly 3% in the top ten. Treatment meaning: roughly 20 received Ad26.COV2.S at low or high dose, single or two shots; roughly five received placebo; per-sample allocation not given. Collection of samples fell on day 63 after the first vaccine or placebo injection. V shed 10 bases and J shed 4 bases, with 17 bases lying between them. The CDR3 totals 14 residues. The germline CDR1 and CDR2 sequences are SGHRS and YFSETQ.

This TCR derives from a person between 18 and 65 years old who received the Ad26.COV2.S COVID-19 vaccine or a placebo. This chain joins TRBV5-1 and TRBJ2-2, with D possibly being TRBD1 or TRBD2 (5 bases each). Material: peripheral blood, obtained in a trial of Ad26.COV2.S vaccine versus placebo. CDR3 nucleotides: TGCGCCTGCGACCGTGGGACGGCCACCGGGGAGCTGTTTTTT. Its protein product is CACDRGTATGELFF.